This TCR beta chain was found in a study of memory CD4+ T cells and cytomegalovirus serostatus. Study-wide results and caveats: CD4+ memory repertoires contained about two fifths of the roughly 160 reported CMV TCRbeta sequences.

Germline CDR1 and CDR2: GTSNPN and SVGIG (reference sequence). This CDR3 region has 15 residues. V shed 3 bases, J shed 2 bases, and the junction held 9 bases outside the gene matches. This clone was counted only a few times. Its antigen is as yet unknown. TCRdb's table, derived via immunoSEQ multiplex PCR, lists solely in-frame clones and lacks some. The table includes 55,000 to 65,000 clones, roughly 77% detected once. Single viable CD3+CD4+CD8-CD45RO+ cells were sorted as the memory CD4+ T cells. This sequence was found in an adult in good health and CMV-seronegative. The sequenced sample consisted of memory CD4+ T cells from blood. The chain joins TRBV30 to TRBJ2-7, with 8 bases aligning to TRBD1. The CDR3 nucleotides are TGTGCCTGGAGATTAAACCGGGACAGGACCTACGAGCAGTACTTC. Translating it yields CAWRLNRDRTYEQYF.